This passage covers 15 T cell receptor beta chains from one sample sequenced in a study of T-cell memory formation after mild COVID-19. Each CDR3 protein gets one entry after TCRdb re-called the 5' RACE reads with MiXCR. The sample lists about 350,000 distinct CDR3 sequences, about 15% occurring once. Sequencing used PBMCs or a T cell subset sorted from them (not recorded which). Receptor source: a man between 18 and 35 years old who had mild COVID-19 (a few samples of this study predate the infection). Cell type and time point are not known.

The sample holds a few counts of this clonotype. V is TRBV7-2 and J is TRBJ2-3; TRBD2 matches at 8 bases. CDR1 and CDR2 (germline): SGHTA, FQGNSA. J gave up 7 bases and V 2 bases, and 8 bases lay outside the gene matches. The CDR3 consists of 15 residues. This CDR3 reads CASSLSAGGGNTQYF. For the CDR3, the DNA is TGTGCCAGCAGCTTAAGTGCGGGGGGAGGTAATACGCAGTATTTT.

This clonotype was picked up a small number of times. This rearrangement joins TRBV15 to TRBJ1-6, with a possible D match to TRBD1 (6 bases). The length of the CDR3 is 14 residues. The V end was cut by 8 bases, the J end by 6 bases, with 14 bases between. Germline V gene lookup returns CDR1 LNHNV and CDR2 YYDKDF (reference sequence). The CDR3, as DNA: TGTGCCACCGGATCAGGGGTCCTTAATTCACCCCTCCACTTT. Its protein product is CATGSGVLNSPLHF. The complete variable domain, with remaining parts taken from reference TRBV15 and TRBJ1-6, reads DAMVIQNPRYQVTQFGKPVTLSCSQTLNHNVMYWYQQKSSQAPKLLFHYYDKDFNNEADTPDNFQSRRPNTSFCFLDIRSPGLGDTAMYLCATGSGVLNSPLHFGNGTRLTVT.

This clonotype was seen a handful of times. The chain joins TRBV5-1 to TRBJ1-2; D might be TRBD1 (5 bases). The CDR3 runs 16 residues. V was clipped by 3 bases and J by 0 bases, with 15 bases between them. The germline V gene encodes CDR1 SGHRS and CDR2 YFSETQ. DNA for the CDR3: TGCGCCAGCAGCTCCGGTCGAAGGGGAGCTAACTATGGCTACACCTTC. Translated: CASSSGRRGANYGYTF.

This rearrangement joins TRBV28 to TRBJ1-1; 7 nucleotides align to TRBD1. The length of the CDR3 is 15 residues. Germline values: CDR1 MDHEN, CDR2 SYDVKM. Trimming removed 5 bases from V and 5 bases from J; junction bases left unmatched: 11. DNA of the CDR3: TGTGCCAGCAGTCCGGATCCTCCAGGGGGGACTGAAGCTTTCTTT. Translation: CASSPDPPGGTEAFF.

In this sample, this clonotype turned up many times. This chain uses TRBV28 with TRBJ2-7, with TRBD1 identical over 8 bases. Trimming at V came to 6 bases and at J to 0 bases, leaving 1 base not matched to a gene. Germline assignment: CDR1 MDHEN and CDR2 SYDVKM. The CDR3 length is 13 residues. CDR3 protein: CASSTGGSYEQYV. CDR3 sequence (DNA): TGTGCCAGCAGCACAGGGGGCTCCTACGAGCAGTACGTC.

At least ten counts were recorded for this clonotype. The chain employs TRBV18 and TRBJ2-3; 9 nucleotides align to TRBD2. Per the germline V gene, CDR1 is KGHSH and CDR2 is LQKENI. There are 16 residues in the CDR3. The V and J ends lost 8 bases and 1 base, in that order; junction bases with no gene match: 10. CDR3 sequence (DNA): TGTGCCAGCAGCCCCCCGATAGCGGGGGGCACAGATACGCAGTATTTT. Its translation: CASSPPIAGGTDTQYF.

CDR3 protein: CASSYRAGGAGNTIYF. Here the CDR3 DNA reads TGTGCCAGCAGTTACAGGGCTGGGGGCGCTGGAAACACCATATATTTT. The V call is TRBV6-6, the J call TRBJ1-3, with D possibly matching TRBD1 (6 bases). Germline assignment: CDR1 MNHNY and CDR2 SVGAGI (reference sequence). Trimming took 2 bases from V and 2 from J, leaving 13 bases between them. The CDR3 totals 16 residues.

The chain recombines TRBV25-1 with TRBJ2-5; TRBD1 aligns across 8 bases. The CDR3 runs to 14 residues. CDR1 and CDR2 (germline): MGHDK, SYGVNS. The V and J ends lost 8 bases and 4 bases, in that order; junction bases with no gene match: 9. The CDR3 nucleotides read TGTGCCAGCGCAGACAGGGGAGGCCTAGAGACCCAGTACTTC. This sequence encodes CASADRGGLETQYF.

This clonotype was observed many times. The chain uses TRBV7-2 and TRBJ1-2; a possible D gene is TRBD1 (5 bases). Trimming removed 5 bases from V and 4 bases from J, with 14 bases in between. Germline V lookup: CDR1 SGHTA, CDR2 FQGNSA. The CDR3 runs to 14 residues. The CDR3 nucleotides are TGTGCCAGCAGCACACAGGCGGGGAGCTATGGCTACACCTTC. Residues: CASSTQAGSYGYTF.

This clonotype was detected ten times or more. V and J are TRBV6-6 and TRBJ1-3; no reliable D call. V was shortened by 7 bases and J by 0 bases, with 10 bases between the two germline ends. The CDR3 runs to 14 residues. Germline V gives CDR1 MNHNY, CDR2 SVGAGI (reference sequence). In DNA form, the CDR3 reads TGTGCCAGCACTGAACAGTTCTCTGGAAACACCATATATTTT. Amino acids: CASTEQFSGNTIYF.

The chain is built from TRBV6-1 and TRBJ2-3; 9 bases are shared with TRBD2. The V gene's germline CDR1 is MNHNS and CDR2 SASEGT. The CDR3 length is 16 residues. The V segment lost 3 bases and the J segment 4 bases; nucleotides outside the gene matches: 8. CDR3 DNA sequence: TGTGCCAGCAGTGACTATGGCGGGGGGGCCTCAGATACGCAGTATTTT. Its protein is CASSDYGGGASDTQYF.

The sample holds a few counts of this clonotype. The chain joins TRBV10-3 to TRBJ2-5, with 8 nucleotides matching TRBD2. The junction had 6 bases not matched to a gene; V was cut back by 8 bases and J by 1 base. CDR3 length: 14 amino acids. CDR1 is ENHRY, CDR2 SYGVKD, per germline. The CDR3 sequence is CAIPAGGIQETQYF. The CDR3 DNA reads as TGTGCCATCCCTGCGGGGGGTATCCAAGAGACCCAGTACTTC.

V is TRBV9 and J is TRBJ1-3; 8 bases agree with TRBD1. The CDR3 sequence is 16 residues long. Trimming at V came to 0 bases and at J to 2 bases, leaving 4 bases not matched to a gene. CDR1 SGDLS and CDR2 YYNGEE come from the germline V gene. CDR3 DNA: TGTGCCAGCAGCGTAGACACAGGGGGTACTGGAAACACCATATATTTT. This encodes CASSVDTGGTGNTIYF.

This clonotype has only a few counts. The chain combines TRBV5-1 with TRBJ2-2, with TRBD1 as a possible D gene (5 bases). Germline V lookup: CDR1 SGHRS, CDR2 YFSETQ. The CDR3 has 15 residues. The V gene lost 4 bases and the J gene lost 0 bases, with 10 bases spanning the gap. CDR3 sequence (DNA): TGCGCCAGCAGCCAGGGTCCCGCGAACACCGGGGAGCTGTTTTTT. Protein product: CASSQGPANTGELFF.

The chain combines TRBV7-2 with TRBJ1-5; the D is unclear. Per germline, CDR1 SGHTA and CDR2 FQGNSA. The CDR3 runs to 15 residues. Trimming pared 5 bases from V and 6 bases from J, leaving 17 bases between. CDR3 region: CASSHAPAVGQPQHF. The CDR3 nucleotides read TGTGCCAGCAGCCATGCGCCGGCGGTAGGTCAGCCCCAGCATTTT.